Listed below are T cell receptor beta chains from one sample, sequenced in a study of blood T cells in healthy people across ages. TCRdb analysed the 5' RACE reads with MiXCR anew, one entry per CDR3 protein. Found here are about 1 million distinct CDR3 sequences, under 30% of them singletons; the top ten hold approximately 0.75%. This same sample was also part of a study on T cells of mothers and their children.

What was sequenced was blood. The receptor source for this set is a girl aged 2-10 years in good health. CDR3s include the opening cysteine and the closing phenylalanine or tryptophan. The D gene is left open where the match is weak. The size entry is marked missing in some rows and otherwise reads once, few, many or a size class.

v_gene: TRBV4-3
abundance: few
j_gene: TRBJ2-2
len: 16
d_gene: TRBD1
CDR3nt: TGCGCCAGCAGCCAAGAGGGGACAGGTCTCCCCGGGGAGCTGTTTTTT
CDR3aa: CASSQEGTGLPGELFF

v_gene: TRBV4-3
abundance: few
j_gene: TRBJ1-2
len: 19
d_gene: NA
CDR3nt: TGCGCCAGCAGCCAAGAGGTTGGGTCAGGGTCCTACTTTAACTATGGCTACACCTTC
CDR3aa: CASSQEVGSGSYFNYGYTF

v_gene: TRBV7-9
abundance: NA
j_gene: TRBJ2-2
len: 11
d_gene: NA
CDR3nt: TGTGCCAGCAGCGCATACGGGGAGCTGTTTTTT
CDR3aa: CASSAYGELFF

v_gene: TRBV18
abundance: NA
j_gene: TRBJ1-2
len: 15
d_gene: TRBD1
CDR3nt: TGTGCCAGCTCAACACCCGGGACAGGGAACTATGGCTACACCTTC
CDR3aa: CASSTPGTGNYGYTF

v_gene: TRBV5-1
abundance: many
j_gene: TRBJ1-3
len: 14
d_gene: NA
CDR3nt: TGCGCCAGCAGTGACGGTAGCTCTGGAAACACCATATATTTT
CDR3aa: CASSDGSSGNTIYF

v_gene: TRBV7-9
abundance: NA
j_gene: TRBJ1-6
len: 17
d_gene: TRBD1
CDR3nt: TGTGCCAGCAGCTTAGGGGGACAGGGTGGTTATAATTCACCCCTCCACTTT
CDR3aa: CASSLGGQGGYNSPLHF

v_gene: TRBV20-1
abundance: few
j_gene: TRBJ1-2
len: 13
d_gene: TRBD1
CDR3nt: TGCAGTGCCAAGGACAGGATGCCCTTCGGCTACACCTTC
CDR3aa: CSAKDRMPFGYTF

v_gene: TRBV20-1
abundance: few
j_gene: TRBJ1-2
len: 13
d_gene: NA
CDR3nt: TGCAGTGCTTACAGCCCCGGCGACTATGGCTACACCTTC
CDR3aa: CSAYSPGDYGYTF

v_gene: TRBV4-2
abundance: few
j_gene: TRBJ2-7
len: 17
d_gene: TRBD2
CDR3nt: TGTGCCAGCAGCCAAGATCTCCTTAGCGGGAGCGGTTACGAGCAGTACTTC
CDR3aa: CASSQDLLSGSGYEQYF

v_gene: TRBV29-1
abundance: NA
j_gene: TRBJ1-1
len: 12
d_gene: NA
CDR3nt: TGCAGCGTTCGGAGACGGAACACTGAAGCTTTCTTT
CDR3aa: CSVRRRNTEAFF

v_gene: TRBV28
abundance: few
j_gene: TRBJ2-2
len: 15
d_gene: NA
CDR3nt: TGTGCCAGCAGTTTACGGACATCCCGATCCGGGGAGCTGTTTTTT
CDR3aa: CASSLRTSRSGELFF

v_gene: TRBV7-2
abundance: few
j_gene: TRBJ1-6
len: 14
d_gene: TRBD1
CDR3nt: TGTGCCAGCTCCATCGACAGGGGGATTTCACCCCTCCACTTT
CDR3aa: CASSIDRGISPLHF

v_gene: TRBV14
abundance: NA
j_gene: TRBJ2-7
len: 17
d_gene: TRBD2
CDR3nt: TGTGCCAGCAGCCAACAACCACTAGCGGGAACCTACTACGAGCAGTACTTC
CDR3aa: CASSQQPLAGTYYEQYF

v_gene: TRBV7-2
abundance: NA
j_gene: TRBJ2-1
len: 12
d_gene: TRBD1
CDR3nt: TGTGCCAGCAGCGGACAGGGCAATGAGCAGTTCTTC
CDR3aa: CASSGQGNEQFF

v_gene: TRBV12-5
abundance: few
j_gene: TRBJ2-4
len: 15
d_gene: NA
CDR3nt: TGTGCTAGTGGTCGCTCCCCCGGGAACAAAAACATTCAGTACTTC
CDR3aa: CASGRSPGNKNIQYF

v_gene: TRBV6-5
abundance: NA
j_gene: TRBJ2-1
len: 13
d_gene: NA
CDR3nt: TGTGCCAGCAGTTACTCGCCCTACAATGAGCAGTTCTTC
CDR3aa: CASSYSPYNEQFF

v_gene: TRBV6-2/TRBV6-3
abundance: NA
j_gene: TRBJ1-2
len: 14
d_gene: TRBD1
CDR3nt: TGTGCCAGCAGCCGGACAGGGCCTAACTATGGCTACACCTTC
CDR3aa: CASSRTGPNYGYTF

v_gene: TRBV19
abundance: many
j_gene: TRBJ2-1
len: 14
d_gene: TRBD1
CDR3nt: TGTGCCAGTAGTGATCGGACAGGGTTGAATGAGCAGTTCTTC
CDR3aa: CASSDRTGLNEQFF

v_gene: TRBV29-1
abundance: few
j_gene: TRBJ2-3
len: 13
d_gene: NA
CDR3nt: TGCAGCGTCCGCGGGACCATCACAGATACGCAGTATTTT
CDR3aa: CSVRGTITDTQYF

v_gene: TRBV27
abundance: NA
j_gene: TRBJ2-1
len: 13
d_gene: NA
CDR3nt: TGTGCCAGCAGTTTCGGGGACGCCAATGAGCAGTTCTTC
CDR3aa: CASSFGDANEQFF

v_gene: TRBV7-2
abundance: NA
j_gene: TRBJ2-1
len: 13
d_gene: NA
CDR3nt: TGTGCCAGCAGAAACGAGGGGTACAATGAGCAGTTCTTC
CDR3aa: CASRNEGYNEQFF

v_gene: TRBV20-1
abundance: few
j_gene: TRBJ2-5
len: 13
d_gene: TRBD1
CDR3nt: TGCAGTGCCCAAACAGGGGGCTCAGAGACCCAGTACTTC
CDR3aa: CSAQTGGSETQYF

v_gene: TRBV7-9
abundance: NA
j_gene: TRBJ1-4
len: 18
d_gene: NA
CDR3nt: TGTGCCAGCAGCTTAACCCCTTCCAGAGGGCGGGATAATGAAAAACTGTTTTTT
CDR3aa: CASSLTPSRGRDNEKLFF

v_gene: TRBV12-3/TRBV12-4
abundance: NA
j_gene: TRBJ2-3
len: 15
d_gene: TRBD1
CDR3nt: TGTGCCAGCAGCCACAGGGGGCGCATCACAGATACGCAGTATTTT
CDR3aa: CASSHRGRITDTQYF

v_gene: TRBV7-9
abundance: many
j_gene: TRBJ2-1
len: 15
d_gene: TRBD2
CDR3nt: TGTGCCAGCAGCTTAACAAGCGGGGGCAACAATGAGCAGTTCTTC
CDR3aa: CASSLTSGGNNEQFF

v_gene: TRBV2
abundance: few
j_gene: TRBJ1-1
len: 12
d_gene: NA
CDR3nt: TGTGCCAGCACGATCGAGAACACTGAAGCTTTCTTT
CDR3aa: CASTIENTEAFF

v_gene: TRBV7-2
abundance: NA
j_gene: TRBJ2-1
len: 16
d_gene: NA
CDR3nt: TGTGCCAGCAGCTTAGGAATTGCTGGCTCCTACAATGAGCAGTTCTTC
CDR3aa: CASSLGIAGSYNEQFF

v_gene: TRBV20-1
abundance: NA
j_gene: TRBJ2-4
len: 13
d_gene: NA
CDR3nt: TGCAGTGCTAGACAGGGGGGAAAAAACATTCAGTACTTC
CDR3aa: CSARQGGKNIQYF

v_gene: TRBV27
abundance: few
j_gene: TRBJ1-5
len: 13
d_gene: NA
CDR3nt: TGTGCCAGCAGTTGGGACTCTGGGTGGGCCCAGCATTTT
CDR3aa: CASSWDSGWAQHF

v_gene: TRBV7-7
abundance: few
j_gene: TRBJ2-1
len: 16
d_gene: NA
CDR3nt: TGTGCTAGCAGCTTAGGAAAGAGGCTAGGGGGTCATGAGCAGTTCTTC
CDR3aa: CASSLGKRLGGHEQFF

v_gene: TRBV6-2/TRBV6-3
abundance: few
j_gene: TRBJ2-7
len: 13
d_gene: NA
CDR3nt: TGTGCCAGCAAAATCCCCATCGGATACGAGCAGTACTTC
CDR3aa: CASKIPIGYEQYF

v_gene: TRBV4-3
abundance: many
j_gene: TRBJ1-1
len: 13
d_gene: TRBD1
CDR3nt: TGCGCCAGCAGCCAACGGACAGGGATTGTTGCTTTCTTT
CDR3aa: CASSQRTGIVAFF

v_gene: TRBV20-1
abundance: NA
j_gene: TRBJ2-1
len: 18
d_gene: TRBD1
CDR3nt: TGCAGTGCTAGAACCGGGACAGGGGGCGTTGGGGCCTACAATGAGCAGTTCTTC
CDR3aa: CSARTGTGGVGAYNEQFF

v_gene: TRBV6-1
abundance: NA
j_gene: TRBJ2-4
len: 15
d_gene: NA
CDR3nt: TGTGCCAGCAGAGAAACAGGGGGAGGGAAAAACATTCAGTACTTC
CDR3aa: CASRETGGGKNIQYF

v_gene: TRBV6-2/TRBV6-3
abundance: NA
j_gene: TRBJ1-2
len: 16
d_gene: TRBD1
CDR3nt: TGTGCCAGCAGTCCAGATCGACAGGGAAAAGTCTATGGCTACACCTTC
CDR3aa: CASSPDRQGKVYGYTF

v_gene: TRBV28
abundance: many
j_gene: TRBJ2-1
len: 14
d_gene: NA
CDR3nt: TGTGCCAGCAGTTTAGGGAGAGCCTACAATGAGCAGTTCTTC
CDR3aa: CASSLGRAYNEQFF

v_gene: TRBV5-1
abundance: NA
j_gene: TRBJ1-2
len: 14
d_gene: NA
CDR3nt: TGCGCCAGCAGCTTGGTACAGGACCCCGTGGGCTACACCTTC
CDR3aa: CASSLVQDPVGYTF

v_gene: TRBV7-2
abundance: NA
j_gene: TRBJ2-7
len: 14
d_gene: NA
CDR3nt: TGTGCCAGCAGCTTTTCCAGGGAAGCCTACGAGCAGTACTTC
CDR3aa: CASSFSREAYEQYF

v_gene: TRBV5-8
abundance: few
j_gene: TRBJ1-5
len: 15
d_gene: TRBD1
CDR3nt: TGTGCCAGCAGCTTCGGGACAGGGGGTCATCAGCCCCAGCATTTT
CDR3aa: CASSFGTGGHQPQHF

v_gene: TRBV7-9
abundance: few
j_gene: TRBJ1-4
len: 17
d_gene: TRBD1
CDR3nt: TGTGCCAGCAGCTTCCCGAGGGACAGGGGGCGCGATGAAAAACTGTTTTTT
CDR3aa: CASSFPRDRGRDEKLFF

v_gene: TRBV4-1
abundance: NA
j_gene: TRBJ2-7
len: 15
d_gene: NA
CDR3nt: TGCGCCAGCAGCCAAGTCCTGACGTACTCCTACGAGCAGTACTTC
CDR3aa: CASSQVLTYSYEQYF

v_gene: TRBV12-3/TRBV12-4
abundance: few
j_gene: TRBJ2-5
len: 14
d_gene: NA
CDR3nt: TGTGCCAGCACCACGGAGGGGTCCGGGAAGACCCAGTACTTC
CDR3aa: CASTTEGSGKTQYF

v_gene: TRBV4-3
abundance: NA
j_gene: TRBJ2-1
len: 15
d_gene: NA
CDR3nt: TGCGCCAGCAGCCAAGATTTGGGCAGACACAATGAGCAGTTCTTC
CDR3aa: CASSQDLGRHNEQFF

v_gene: TRBV19
abundance: NA
j_gene: TRBJ2-1
len: 18
d_gene: NA
CDR3nt: TGTGCCAGTAATGATAGCCCTCCGGGACACAGCTCCTACAATGAGCAGTTCTTC
CDR3aa: CASNDSPPGHSSYNEQFF

v_gene: TRBV24-1
abundance: few
j_gene: TRBJ2-5
len: 12
d_gene: NA
CDR3nt: TGTGCCACCAGTGATTGGGGTCTGAGCCAGTACTTC
CDR3aa: CATSDWGLSQYF

v_gene: TRBV7-2
abundance: NA
j_gene: TRBJ2-1
len: 16
d_gene: TRBD1
CDR3nt: TGTGCCAGCAGATCAGGCACAGGGGGGAACTACGATGAGCAGTTCTTC
CDR3aa: CASRSGTGGNYDEQFF

v_gene: TRBV5-1
abundance: few
j_gene: TRBJ2-5
len: 14
d_gene: NA
CDR3nt: TGCGCCAGCCGCAATACAGGGTTCCAAGAGACCCAGTACTTC
CDR3aa: CASRNTGFQETQYF

v_gene: TRBV7-9
abundance: NA
j_gene: TRBJ2-3
len: 15
d_gene: TRBD2
CDR3nt: TGTGCCAGCAGCTTAGACTGGAGTACGGGAGGGACGCAGTATTTT
CDR3aa: CASSLDWSTGGTQYF

v_gene: TRBV1
abundance: once
j_gene: TRBJ2-7
len: 16
d_gene: NA
CDR3nt: TGCACCAGCAGCCAAGATAGAGGGGCCGAATACTACGAGCAGTACTTC
CDR3aa: CTSSQDRGAEYYEQYF

v_gene: TRBV7-2
abundance: NA
j_gene: TRBJ2-2
len: 15
d_gene: TRBD2
CDR3nt: TGTGCCAGCACCGTGACTAGCGCGAACACCGGGGAGCTGTTTTTT
CDR3aa: CASTVTSANTGELFF

v_gene: TRBV6-1
abundance: NA
j_gene: TRBJ2-5
len: 15
d_gene: NA
CDR3nt: TGTGCCAGCAGAGTGGGGCCCGCCGACCAAGAGACCCAGTACTTC
CDR3aa: CASRVGPADQETQYF